This record looks at one T cell receptor beta chain sequence and its context. Relying on iRepertoire HTBI primers and Arm-PCR of CDR3 regions, the team built TCR beta libraries. TCRdb called the multiplex PCR reads again in MiXCR, with one record for every CDR3 protein. The sample holds some 370,000 distinct CDR3 sequences, approximately 25% seen once. The sample belongs to a study of regulatory T cells in long-lasting Graves disease. Documented time point: persistent/refractory GD, antithyroid drugs over 5 years with positive TRAb. With RNA extracted from PBMCs as input, the TCR library was made. Roughly 9 milliliters of peripheral blood went into EDTA tubes. V shed 5 bases and J shed 3 bases, with 14 bases lying between them. Germline values: CDR1 DFQATT, CDR2 SNEGSKA (reference sequence). The length of the CDR3 is 13 residues.

This receptor was obtained from a woman aged 40 to 50 with Graves disease. Source: peripheral blood mononuclear cells (PBMCs), taken when the disease was refractory, from a patient treated with antithyroid drugs. This sequence joins TRBV20-1 and TRBJ2-7; possible D gene TRBD1, 6 bases. CDR3 protein: CSAPARGGYEQYF. The CDR3 nucleotides read TGCAGTGCTCCTGCCAGGGGTGGCTACGAGCAGTACTTC.